The entry below describes one TCR beta chain. The antigen is unknown. CDR3 length: 15 residues. Per the germline V gene, CDR1 is KGHDR and CDR2 is SFDVKD. Trimming took off 1 base at V and 1 base at J, with 6 bases between the two ends. The data were obtained in a study of post-analysis software for immune sequencing data. cDNA libraries for TCR beta contained unique molecular identifiers. TCRdb re-derived calls from the PCR reads in MiXCR, one entry per CDR3 protein. In the table there are a few hundred thousand distinct CDR3 sequences, roughly 45% of which are singletons. The study, taken as a whole, reports: TRBV segments more frequent in patients than in controls numbered roughly five and included TRBV5-6, TRBV5-1 and TRBV20-1. Co-batched samples clustered tightly together by F measure.

The chain recombines TRBV24-1 with TRBJ2-2; D ambiguous. Sequences were obtained from blood. The sequence derives from a girl aged 10 to 17 with multiple sclerosis. CDR3 nucleotide sequence: TGTGCCACCAGTGATTTTAAAGTGAACACCGGGGAGCTGTTTTTT. Protein product: CATSDFKVNTGELFF.